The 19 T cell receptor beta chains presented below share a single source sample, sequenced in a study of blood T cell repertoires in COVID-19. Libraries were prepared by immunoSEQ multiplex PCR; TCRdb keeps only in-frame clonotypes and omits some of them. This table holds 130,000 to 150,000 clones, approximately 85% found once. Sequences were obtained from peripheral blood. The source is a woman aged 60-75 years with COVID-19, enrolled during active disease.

The CDR3 is CASSAAGQMFYEQYF. CDR3 nucleotides: TGTGCCAGCAGTGCTGCGGGACAGATGTTCTACGAGCAGTACTTC. The chain links TRBV6-2 or TRBV6-3 to TRBJ2-7; a weak D match, TRBD1 (7 bases). Germline lookup yields CDR1 MNHEY and CDR2 SVGEGT. CDR3 length: 15 residues. V lost 5 bases and J lost 3, with 17 bases in between.

As DNA, the CDR3 is TGTGCCAGCAGCTTACGGGGGTGGGCCCAAGAGACCCAGTACTTC. Translating gives CASSLRGWAQETQYF. This chain links TRBV13 with TRBJ2-5, with D perhaps TRBD2 (6 bases). The germline gives CDR1 PRHDT, CDR2 FYEKMQ (reference sequence). This CDR3 is built from 15 residues. V shed 2 bases and J shed 1 base, with 11 bases lying between them.

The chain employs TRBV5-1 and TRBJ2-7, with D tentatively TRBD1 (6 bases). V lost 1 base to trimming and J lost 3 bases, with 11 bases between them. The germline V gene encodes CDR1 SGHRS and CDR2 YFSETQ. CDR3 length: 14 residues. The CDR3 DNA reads TGCGCCAGCAGCTTGAATGCAGGGGACTACGAGCAGTACTTC. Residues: CASSLNAGDYEQYF.

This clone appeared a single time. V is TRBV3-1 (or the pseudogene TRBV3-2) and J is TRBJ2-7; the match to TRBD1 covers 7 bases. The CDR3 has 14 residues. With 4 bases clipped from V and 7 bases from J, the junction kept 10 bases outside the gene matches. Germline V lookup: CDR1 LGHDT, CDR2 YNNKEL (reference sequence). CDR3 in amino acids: CASSPSDRAGEQYF. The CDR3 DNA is TGTGCCAGCAGCCCATCAGACAGGGCAGGAGAGCAGTACTTC.

DNA of the CDR3: TGCGCCAGCAGCACCGGGACAGGGAGCTCTGGGGCCAACGTCCTGACTTTC. Its protein product is CASSTGTGSSGANVLTF. The V and J genes are TRBV5-1 and TRBJ2-6, with TRBD1 identical over 9 bases. Germline CDR1 is SGHRS and CDR2 is YFSETQ. After removal of 4 bases from V and 0 bases from J, the junction contained 5 bases not matched to a gene. This CDR3 is built from 17 residues.

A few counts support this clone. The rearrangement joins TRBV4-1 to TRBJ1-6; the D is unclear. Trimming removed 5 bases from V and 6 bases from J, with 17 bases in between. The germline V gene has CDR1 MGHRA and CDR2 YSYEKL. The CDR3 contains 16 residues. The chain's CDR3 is CASSESPGVGNSPLHF. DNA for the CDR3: TGCGCCAGCAGCGAAAGCCCCGGGGTGGGTAATTCACCCCTCCACTTT.

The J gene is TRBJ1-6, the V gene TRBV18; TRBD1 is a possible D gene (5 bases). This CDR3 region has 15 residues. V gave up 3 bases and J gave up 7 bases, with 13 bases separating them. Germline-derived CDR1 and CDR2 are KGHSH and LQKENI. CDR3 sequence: CASSPRQGTNSPLHF. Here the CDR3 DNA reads TGTGCCAGCTCACCGCGTCAGGGTACGAATTCACCCCTCCACTTT.

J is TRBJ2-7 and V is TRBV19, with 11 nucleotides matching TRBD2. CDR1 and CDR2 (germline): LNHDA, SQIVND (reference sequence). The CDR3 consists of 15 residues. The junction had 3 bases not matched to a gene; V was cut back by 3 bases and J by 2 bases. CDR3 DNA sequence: TGTGCCAGTAGTATGGGACTAGCGGCGACCTACGAGCAGTACTTC. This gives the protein CASSMGLAATYEQYF.

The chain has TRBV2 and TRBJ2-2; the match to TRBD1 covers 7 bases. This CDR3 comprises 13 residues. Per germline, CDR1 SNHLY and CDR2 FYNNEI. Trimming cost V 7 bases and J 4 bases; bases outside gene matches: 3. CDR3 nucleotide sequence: TGTGCCAGCAAGGGACAGCCCACCGGGGAGCTGTTTTTT. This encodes CASKGQPTGELFF.

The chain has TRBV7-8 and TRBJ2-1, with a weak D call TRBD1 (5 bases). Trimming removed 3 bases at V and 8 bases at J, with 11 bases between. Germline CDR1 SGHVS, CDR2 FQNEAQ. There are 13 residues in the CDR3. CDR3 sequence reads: CASSFAWGYEQFF. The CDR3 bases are TGTGCCAGCAGCTTTGCTTGGGGCTATGAGCAGTTCTTC.

The CDR3 protein is CASSARDSGSYEQYF. DNA of the CDR3: TGTGCCAGCAGCGCCCGGGACTCGGGCTCCTACGAGCAGTACTTC. This sequence joins TRBV7-8 and TRBJ2-7; D is perhaps TRBD2 (6 bases). The V gene's germline CDR1 is SGHVS and CDR2 FQNEAQ. The V and J ends lost 5 bases and 0 bases respectively, with 14 bases between them. The CDR3 runs to 15 residues.

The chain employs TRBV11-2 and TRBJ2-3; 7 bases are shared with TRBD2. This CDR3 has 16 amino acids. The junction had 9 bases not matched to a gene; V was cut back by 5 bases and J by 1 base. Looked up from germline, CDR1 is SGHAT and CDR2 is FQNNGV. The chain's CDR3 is CASSGSGLAGTDTQYF. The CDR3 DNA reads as TGTGCCAGCAGCGGATCCGGGCTAGCGGGCACAGATACGCAGTATTTT.

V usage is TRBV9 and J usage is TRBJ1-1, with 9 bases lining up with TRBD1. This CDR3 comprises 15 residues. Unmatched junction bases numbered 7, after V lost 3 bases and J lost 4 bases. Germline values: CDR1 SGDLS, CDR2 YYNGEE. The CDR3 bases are TGTGCCAGCAGCGCATGGGACAGGGTGGGCACTGAAGCTTTCTTT. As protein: CASSAWDRVGTEAFF.

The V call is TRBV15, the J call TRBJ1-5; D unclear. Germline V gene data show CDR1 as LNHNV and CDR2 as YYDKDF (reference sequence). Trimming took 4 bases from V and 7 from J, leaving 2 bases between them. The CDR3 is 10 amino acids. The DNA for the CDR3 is TGTGCCACCAGCACACAGCCCCAGCATTTT. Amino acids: CATSTQPQHF.

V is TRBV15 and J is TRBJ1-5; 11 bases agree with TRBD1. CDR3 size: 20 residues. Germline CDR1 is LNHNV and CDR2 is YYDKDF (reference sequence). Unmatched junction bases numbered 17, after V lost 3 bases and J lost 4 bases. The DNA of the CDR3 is TGTGCCACCAGCAGGAGCCCCGGGACAGGGGGAACCTTATGGAATCAGCCCCAGCATTTT. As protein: CATSRSPGTGGTLWNQPQHF.

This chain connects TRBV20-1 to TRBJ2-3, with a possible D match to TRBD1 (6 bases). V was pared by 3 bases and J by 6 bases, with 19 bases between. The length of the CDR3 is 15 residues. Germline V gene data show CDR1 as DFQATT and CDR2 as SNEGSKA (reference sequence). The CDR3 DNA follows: TGCAGTGCTAGTAGACAGGAGGAAATAGCCGATACGCAGTATTTT. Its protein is CSASRQEEIADTQYF.

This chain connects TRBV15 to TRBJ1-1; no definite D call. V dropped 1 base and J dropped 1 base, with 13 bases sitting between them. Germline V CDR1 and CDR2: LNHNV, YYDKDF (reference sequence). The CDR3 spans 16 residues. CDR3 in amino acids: CATSRGTTGWNTEAFF. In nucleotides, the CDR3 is TGTGCCACCAGCAGAGGGACGACGGGGTGGAACACTGAAGCTTTCTTT.

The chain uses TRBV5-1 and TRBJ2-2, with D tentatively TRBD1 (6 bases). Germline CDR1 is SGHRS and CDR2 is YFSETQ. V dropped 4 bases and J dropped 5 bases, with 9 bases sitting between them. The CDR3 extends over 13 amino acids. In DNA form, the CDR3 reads TGCGCCAGCAGCCAACAGGGTACCGGGGAGCTGTTTTTT. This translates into CASSQQGTGELFF.

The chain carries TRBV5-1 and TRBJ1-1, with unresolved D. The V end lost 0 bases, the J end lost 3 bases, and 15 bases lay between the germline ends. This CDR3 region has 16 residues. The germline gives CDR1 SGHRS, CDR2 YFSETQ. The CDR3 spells CASSLETRGRDTEAFF. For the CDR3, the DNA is TGCGCCAGCAGCTTGGAAACCCGTGGGAGGGACACTGAAGCTTTCTTT. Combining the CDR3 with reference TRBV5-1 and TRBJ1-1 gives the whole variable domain KAGVTQTPRYLIKTRGQQVTLSCSPISGHRSVSWYQQTPGQGLQFLFEYFSETQRNKGNFPGRFSGRQFSNSRSEMNVSTLELGDSALYLCASSLETRGRDTEAFFGQGTRLTVV.